This entry is about one TCR beta chain. Its target is unknown. These data are taken from a study of T cell responses to AZD1222 COVID-19 vaccine. Study observations and caveats: Among the donors, most were white British and more were female, and clonal diversity was possibly underestimated. No day 14 peak samples; only post-peak repertoires were characterized. Regions left unmutated in variants are reportedly the target of nearly half of spike-specific TCRs. Spike was spanned by vaccine-associated CD4 TCRs, which were dominant at 160-218 and 743-854.

The method was immunoSEQ multiplex PCR; TCRdb's version includes in-frame clones alone and lacks a portion of them. The sample yields 120,000 to 150,000 clones, 90% to 95% seen once. The source of this sequence is an adult in good health. This sample comprised peripheral blood, obtained on day 0 of MenACWY control vaccination.

The CDR3 DNA reads TGTGCCAGCAGCTTTAAGCCAGGGAACACTGAAGCTTTCTTT. This encodes CASSFKPGNTEAFF. The genes are TRBV5-6 and TRBJ1-1; no clear D. V lost 2 bases and J 1 base, leaving 9 bases between the germline ends. This CDR3 is built from 14 residues. CDR1 and CDR2 from the germline V gene are SGHDT and YYEEEE. The full variable domain, with the rest looked up from reference TRBV5-6 and TRBJ1-1, is DAGVTQSPTHLIKTRGQQVTLRCSPKSGHDTVSWYQQALGQGPQFIFQYYEEEERQRGNFPDRFSGHQFPNYSSELNVNALLLGDSALYLCASSFKPGNTEAFFGQGTRLTVV.